These 27 T cell receptor beta chains were all obtained from the same sample, sequenced in a study of spatial heterogeneity in lung cancer. A single record per CDR3 protein comes from TCRdb applying MiXCR to the 5' RACE reads. The sample has some 38,000 distinct CDR3 sequences; 6.5% to 9% are singletons. As for time point: sample taken at primary tumor resection. The starting material was PBMCs, obtained at surgery. Receptor source: a male donor with early-stage non-small cell lung cancer.

This clonotype was counted a few times. The chain employs TRBV20-1 and TRBJ1-2; D gene unclear. V lost 0 bases, J lost 9 bases, and 5 bases lay in between. This CDR3 has 10 residues. CDR1 is DFQATT and CDR2 is SNEGSKA in the germline V gene (reference sequence). The CDR3 is CSARDDSYTF. The CDR3 coding sequence is TGCAGTGCTAGAGATGACAGCTACACCTTC.

This clonotype was seen repeatedly, ten times or more. The V call is TRBV12-3 or TRBV12-4, the J call TRBJ2-4; D is uncertain. Deletions cut 5 bases from V and 8 bases from J, with 10 bases between. The CDR3 has 12 residues. The CDR3 DNA is TGTGCCAGCAGTCCCGTTGGACACATTCAGTACTTC. Translating it yields CASSPVGHIQYF.

This clonotype was seen more than once but under ten times. V gene TRBV18 combines with J gene TRBJ1-1; no reliable D call. The CDR3 is 12 residues long. Germline V CDR1 and CDR2: KGHSH, LQKENI. V lost 6 bases and J lost 1, with 6 bases in between. The CDR3 loop reads CASSARNTEAFF. CDR3 DNA: TGTGCCAGCTCGGCGAGGAACACTGAAGCTTTCTTT.

This clonotype was seen more than once but under ten times. This chain uses TRBV20-1 with TRBJ2-3, with D possibly matching TRBD2 (5 bases). CDR1 DFQATT and CDR2 SNEGSKA come from the germline V gene (reference sequence). Trimming cost V 0 bases and J 1 base, with 11 bases left between them. The CDR3 sequence is 15 residues long. The CDR3 protein is CSARDTGKGTDTQYF. The CDR3 coding sequence is TGCAGTGCTAGAGATACGGGGAAGGGCACAGATACGCAGTATTTT.

CDR3 region: CASSQRTGVAFF. In DNA, the CDR3 is TGCGCCAGCAGTCAACGGACAGGGGTAGCTTTCTTT. The chain carries TRBV23-1 and TRBJ1-1; 9 bases match TRBD1. TRBV23-1 is an open reading frame whose function is uncertain. The CDR3 has 12 amino acids. The J segment lost 10 bases and the V segment lost 2 bases, leaving 2 bases of the junction unmatched.

In this sample, this clonotype turned up many times. This chain connects TRBV6-5 to TRBJ1-3; D unclear. The CDR3 has 16 residues. Trimming shortened V by 0 bases and J by 0 bases, and 9 bases separated the two germline ends. Germline V gene data show CDR1 as MNHEY and CDR2 as SVGAGI. The CDR3 region is CASSYSSRLSGNTIYF. CDR3 sequence (DNA): TGTGCCAGCAGTTACTCGAGCAGGCTCTCTGGAAACACCATATATTTT.

The V and J genes are TRBV7-2 and TRBJ2-3, with D maybe TRBD2 (6 bases). The CDR3 covers 15 residues. Per the germline V gene, CDR1 is SGHTA and CDR2 is FQGNSA. The V gene lost 5 bases and the J gene lost 2 bases, with 14 bases spanning the gap. The CDR3 coding sequence is TGTGCCAGCAGCGCCACGGGACTTCCCACAGATACGCAGTATTTT. Translating gives CASSATGLPTDTQYF.

This clonotype was observed at least ten times. The chain couples TRBV6-2 or TRBV6-3 to TRBJ2-3, with D perhaps matching TRBD1 or TRBD2 (5 bases each). With 2 bases removed from V and 3 bases from J, the gap between germline ends came to 9 bases. The germline V gene encodes CDR1 MNHEY and CDR2 SVGEGT. The CDR3 is 14 residues long. As DNA, the CDR3 is TGTGCCAGCAGTTACGGGGGATCGACAGATACGCAGTATTTT. This sequence encodes CASSYGGSTDTQYF.

This clonotype was counted many times. The gene calls are TRBV6-2 or TRBV6-3 and TRBJ2-7, with D perhaps being TRBD1 or TRBD2 (5 bases each). V was pared by 6 bases and J by 6 bases, with 15 bases between. CDR3 length: 13 amino acids. Germline-derived CDR1 and CDR2 are MNHEY and SVGEGT. CDR3 region: CASSLVGDSEQYF. Written as DNA, the CDR3 is TGTGCCAGCAGCCTCGTGGGGGATTCCGAGCAGTACTTC.

The table lists this clonotype with many counts. The chain has TRBV6-1 and TRBJ1-1; D not certain. V dropped 2 bases and J dropped 0 bases, with 4 bases sitting between them. CDR3 length: 13 residues. The germline V gene encodes CDR1 MNHNS and CDR2 SASEGT. DNA for the CDR3: TGTGCCAGCAGTGAACACATGAACACTGAAGCTTTCTTT. Translation gives CASSEHMNTEAFF.

In its sample, this clonotype was seen many times. The chain is built from TRBV28 and TRBJ2-7; possible D gene TRBD2, 6 bases. The germline V and J ends were trimmed by 10 bases and 4 bases, with 20 bases remaining between them. The CDR3 totals 14 residues. Germline V gene data show CDR1 as MDHEN and CDR2 as SYDVKM. The CDR3 region has the DNA TGTGCCACCGGCGGCGGAGGGCCGGCTTACGAGCAGTACGTC. Translation gives CATGGGGPAYEQYV.

The chain links TRBV18 to TRBJ1-1; 11 bases align to TRBD1. The germline V gene encodes CDR1 KGHSH and CDR2 LQKENI. Trimming removed 3 bases from V and 1 base from J; junction bases left unmatched: 4. The CDR3 spans 16 residues. CDR3 sequence: CASSPGQGAPNTEAFF. DNA of the CDR3: TGTGCCAGCTCACCTGGACAGGGGGCGCCGAACACTGAAGCTTTCTTT.

This clonotype was counted many times. The chain combines TRBV19 with TRBJ2-6; D not certain. Germline CDR1 is LNHDA and CDR2 is SQIVND (reference sequence). V dropped 10 bases and J dropped 3 bases, with 10 bases sitting between them. The length of the CDR3 is 13 residues. The DNA of the CDR3 is TGTGCCACAAAAATAGTTGGGGCCAACGTCCTGACTTTC. Translation gives CATKIVGANVLTF. Supplemented by reference TRBV19 and TRBJ2-6, the full variable domain reads DGGITQSPKYLFRKEGQNVTLSCEQNLNHDAMYWYRQDPGQGLRLIYYSQIVNDFQKGDIAEGYSVSREKKESFPLTVTSAQKNPTAFYLCATKIVGANVLTFGAGSRLTVL.

This clonotype has just a few counts. This rearrangement joins TRBV25-1 to TRBJ2-5; 9 nucleotides match TRBD1. Unmatched junction bases numbered 3, after V lost 3 bases and J lost 1 base. This CDR3 region has 15 residues. In germline, CDR1 is MGHDK, CDR2 SYGVNS. As DNA, the CDR3 is TGTGCCAGCAGTGACTGGGACAGGGCCCAAGAGACCCAGTACTTC. It is translated as CASSDWDRAQETQYF.

This clonotype was counted only a few times. CDR3 residues: CASSYSGDYGYTF. DNA of the CDR3: TGTGCCAGCAGTTACTCCGGGGACTATGGCTACACCTTC. V usage is TRBV6-5 and J usage is TRBJ1-2; D not certain. The V and J ends lost 0 bases and 3 bases respectively, with 5 bases between them. The V gene's germline CDR1 is MNHEY and CDR2 SVGAGI. This CDR3 spans 13 amino acids.

The sample holds many counts of this clonotype. The rearrangement uses TRBV10-3 and TRBJ2-3; D tentatively fits TRBD1 or TRBD2 (6 bases each). Between the trimmed V and J ends, which lost 2 bases and 2 bases, there was a span of 11 bases. Germline lookup yields CDR1 ENHRY and CDR2 SYGVKD. There are 15 residues in the CDR3. The CDR3 bases are TGTGCCATCAGTGAGGGAGGGGGGTCCACAGATACGCAGTATTTT. Translation: CAISEGGGSTDTQYF.

This chain joins TRBV24-1 and TRBJ2-3; 7 nucleotides match TRBD1. Germline trimming cut 4 bases from V and 3 bases from J; bases unmatched to any gene: 6. The CDR3 contains 15 residues. The germline V gene encodes CDR1 KGHDR and CDR2 SFDVKD. The CDR3 DNA reads as TGTGCCACCAGTGACTCGACAGGGCGGACAGATACGCAGTATTTT. Amino acids: CATSDSTGRTDTQYF.

This clonotype was detected only once. It may be a read error: a sequence one base away is much more abundant. V is TRBV24-1 and J is TRBJ2-1; D remains ambiguous. V was shortened by 8 bases and J by 5 bases, with 12 bases between the two germline ends. The germline CDR1 and CDR2 sequences are KGHDR and SFDVKD. The CDR3 has 13 residues. For the CDR3, the DNA is TGTGCCACCAATCTCGCAGCGAACAATGAGCAGTTCTTC. Its translation is CATNLAANNEQFF.

This clonotype turned up a few times. This chain connects TRBV19 to TRBJ1-2; D call uncertain. Looked up from germline, CDR1 is LNHDA and CDR2 is SQIVND (reference sequence). This CDR3 region has 15 residues. Trimming left V 7 bases short and J 6 bases short, with 21 bases between. The CDR3 DNA follows: TGTGCCAGTACCCTCTCGGACTCGTCCTGGGATGGCTACACCTTC. Residues: CASTLSDSSWDGYTF.

In its sample, this clonotype was seen a few times. The chain combines TRBV7-6 with TRBJ2-3, with 9 positions matching TRBD2. Looked up from germline, CDR1 is SGHVS and CDR2 is FNYEAQ. J gave up 5 bases and V 2 bases, and 5 bases lay outside the gene matches. The CDR3 runs to 15 residues. CDR3 bases: TGTGCCAGCAGCTTATCCCTAGCGGGGAGAGATACGCAGTATTTT. Residues: CASSLSLAGRDTQYF.

The chain joins TRBV3-1 to TRBJ2-3; 9 nucleotides line up with TRBD2. The CDR3 loop spans 16 amino acids. Trimming cost V 0 bases and J 5 bases; bases outside gene matches: 6. Germline assignment: CDR1 LGHDT and CDR2 YNNKEL (reference sequence). The chain's CDR3 is CASSQDQAGGRDTQYF. CDR3 bases: TGTGCCAGCAGCCAAGATCAAGCGGGGGGTAGAGATACGCAGTATTTT.

The table lists this clonotype with many counts. This chain connects TRBV7-9 to TRBJ2-2; TRBD1 matches 8 bases. Unmatched junction bases numbered 10, after V lost 5 bases and J lost 2 bases. There are 17 residues in the CDR3. In germline, CDR1 is SEHNR, CDR2 FQNEAQ (reference sequence). CDR3 coding DNA: TGTGCCAGCAGCACCTGGACAGGGACTTCTAACACCGGGGAGCTGTTTTTT. This sequence encodes CASSTWTGTSNTGELFF.

This clonotype has at least ten counts. The J gene is TRBJ2-3, the V gene TRBV4-3; the match to TRBD1 covers 8 bases. From germline, CDR1 is LGHNA and CDR2 YSLEER. CDR3 size: 18 residues. The ends lost 0 bases at V and 0 bases at J; junction bases unmatched: 8. The CDR3: CASSQDRQGSSSTDTQYF. CDR3 bases: TGCGCCAGCAGCCAAGATCGACAGGGGTCTTCTAGCACAGATACGCAGTATTTT.

This clonotype was counted between two and nine times. A much larger clone is a single base away; this may be a read error. The CDR3: CASSSGRTSTGELFF. CDR3 bases: TGTGCCAGCAGCTCCGGGAGGACAAGCACCGGGGAGCTGTTTTTT. The J gene is TRBJ2-2, the V gene TRBV5-4; 7 positions agree with TRBD2. Trimming at V came to 3 bases and at J to 4 bases, leaving 6 bases not matched to a gene. This CDR3 has 15 amino acids. The germline CDR1 and CDR2 sequences are SGHNT and YYREEE (reference sequence).

This clonotype was found many times. This sequence joins TRBV18 and TRBJ2-7; 8 positions match TRBD1. CDR3 size: 14 residues. V lost 3 bases and J lost 3; bases outside the gene matches: 4. Germline assignment: CDR1 KGHSH and CDR2 LQKENI. The CDR3 DNA sequence: TGTGCCAGCTCACCGGGACAGGCTTTCTACGAGCAGTACTTC. As protein: CASSPGQAFYEQYF.

This clonotype occurred a few times. V is TRBV29-1 and J is TRBJ1-1, with 9 bases that match TRBD1. Germline lookup yields CDR1 SQVTM and CDR2 ANQGSEA. With 6 bases clipped from V and 4 bases from J, the junction kept 6 bases outside the gene matches. The CDR3 contains 13 residues. The CDR3 DNA follows: TGCAGCGTGGACAGGGGCCCGAGCACTGAAGCTTTCTTT. Protein sequence: CSVDRGPSTEAFF.

This clonotype has just a few counts. The chain is built from TRBV2 and TRBJ2-7; D call uncertain. Germline CDR1 is SNHLY and CDR2 is FYNNEI. The CDR3 is made up of 11 amino acids. The V gene lost 3 bases and the J gene lost 5 bases, with 5 bases spanning the gap. CDR3 loop: CASSEADEQYF. The CDR3 region has the DNA TGTGCCAGCAGTGAGGCGGACGAGCAGTACTTC.